This TCR beta chain was captured in a study of CD8 T cells in Susac syndrome. Study-wide points: It was acknowledged in the study that the number of individuals who were included in its TCR sequencing and HLA analysis was relatively small.

Random hexamers were used to reverse transcribe roughly 0.5 to 1 ug of RNA. Coverage of TCR beta CDR3 amplification by immunoSEQ multiplex PCR extended to 54 Vbeta and 13 Jbeta. MiXCR, run by TCRdb on the immunoSEQ multiplex PCR reads, gives a single entry per CDR3 protein. The sample holds some 450,000 distinct CDR3 sequences, roughly 85% seen once. Worth noting for this clonotype: The antigen is undetermined.

Sequencing of TCR beta was undertaken in CD8+ and CD4+ T cells derived from blood. The patients serving as multiple sclerosis controls were treatment-naive. They had stable or active relapsing-remitting disease and fulfilled revised McDonald criteria. The CDR3 is made up of 15 amino acids. Per germline, CDR1 LNHDA and CDR2 SQIVND (reference sequence). V was clipped by 3 bases and J by 8 bases, with 17 bases between them. Sequencing was performed on CD8+ T cells from PBMCs. The chain has TRBV19 and TRBJ2-1; tentative D call: TRBD1 (8 bases). The clonotype was recovered from a human donor with multiple sclerosis. For the CDR3, the DNA is TGTGCCAGTAGTATTGCACAGGGGGGGTCGTATGAGCAGTTCTTC. It is translated as CASSIAQGGSYEQFF.